This T cell receptor beta chain is drawn from a study of long-term antiretroviral therapy in people with HIV. Study overall: Sampling started about a decade before the 2015 immediate-ART recommendation.

The assay used was immunoSEQ (version v3.0), run at survey level. This table comes from immunoSEQ multiplex PCR, and its TCRdb copy is limited to in-frame clones, with some not included. The sample includes around 11,000 clones, about four fifths of them seen just once. Each participant with HIV received care in the United States. Per germline, CDR1 SGDLS and CDR2 YYNGEE. The CDR3 totals 17 residues. V gave up 0 bases and J gave up 4 bases; unmatched junction bases: 12. Study-level results: HIV repertoires spanned narrower CDR3 length ranges than controls. Dominance of pre-ART expanded clones persisted, fluctuating and often declining after ART.

Comment on this clone: Its antigen is not identified.

The clonotype was recovered from a man aged 35-49 years with HIV. The rearrangement uses TRBV9 and TRBJ1-2; 7 positions agree with TRBD1. The sample consisted of unsorted PBMCs, taken 1.8 years after starting antiretroviral therapy. The DNA of the CDR3 is TGTGCCAGCAGCGTAGCGTCGGTTGGTCAGGGGGTCTATGGCTACACCTTC. Amino acid sequence: CASSVASVGQGVYGYTF.